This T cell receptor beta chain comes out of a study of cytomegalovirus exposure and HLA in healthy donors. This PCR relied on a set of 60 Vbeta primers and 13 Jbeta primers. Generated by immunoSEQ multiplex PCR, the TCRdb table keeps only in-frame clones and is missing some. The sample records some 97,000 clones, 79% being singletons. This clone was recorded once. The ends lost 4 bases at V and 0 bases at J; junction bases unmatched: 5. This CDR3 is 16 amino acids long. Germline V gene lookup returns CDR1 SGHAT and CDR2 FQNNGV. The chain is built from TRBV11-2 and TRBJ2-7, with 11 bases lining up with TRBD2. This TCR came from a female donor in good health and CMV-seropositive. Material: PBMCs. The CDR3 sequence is CASSWTLAGVSYEQYF. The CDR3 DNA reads TGTGCCAGCAGCTGGACACTAGCGGGAGTCTCCTACGAGCAGTACTTC.